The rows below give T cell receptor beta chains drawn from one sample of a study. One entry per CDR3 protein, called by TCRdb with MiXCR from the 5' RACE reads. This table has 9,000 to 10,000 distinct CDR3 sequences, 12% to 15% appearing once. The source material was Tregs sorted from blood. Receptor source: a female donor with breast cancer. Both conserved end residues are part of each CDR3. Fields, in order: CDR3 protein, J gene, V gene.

cdr3_aa: CSVTPGQLETQYF
j_call: TRBJ2-5
v_call: TRBV29-1

cdr3_aa: CASRATSGYRNEQFF
j_call: TRBJ2-1
v_call: TRBV12-3/TRBV12-4

cdr3_aa: CASSLGHGDTQYF
j_call: TRBJ2-3
v_call: TRBV5-1

cdr3_aa: CSVAPGRGIVYEQYF
j_call: TRBJ2-7
v_call: TRBV29-1

cdr3_aa: CSARPPGTVDGYTF
j_call: TRBJ1-2
v_call: TRBV20-1

cdr3_aa: CASSTKGQIPPYTEAFF
j_call: TRBJ1-1
v_call: TRBV5-1

cdr3_aa: CASRDSEGGYEQYF
j_call: TRBJ2-7
v_call: TRBV2

cdr3_aa: CASRFVQPTPGYEKLFF
j_call: TRBJ1-4
v_call: TRBV12-2

cdr3_aa: CASREEAGELFF
j_call: TRBJ2-2
v_call: TRBV2

cdr3_aa: CASSQEWDSGANVLTF
j_call: TRBJ2-6
v_call: TRBV4-2

cdr3_aa: CAGSPRIVYNEQFF
j_call: TRBJ2-1
v_call: TRBV7-9

cdr3_aa: CSARDAGVPLSNTEAFF
j_call: TRBJ1-1
v_call: TRBV20-1

cdr3_aa: CASSKQGNTEAFF
j_call: TRBJ1-1
v_call: TRBV7-3

cdr3_aa: CASSHETQYF
j_call: TRBJ2-5
v_call: TRBV7-9

cdr3_aa: CASSLGTSSFTQYF
j_call: TRBJ2-3
v_call: TRBV5-6

cdr3_aa: CSARPTRAYEQYF
j_call: TRBJ2-7
v_call: TRBV20-1

cdr3_aa: CASSSAGTGGVYEQYF
j_call: TRBJ2-7
v_call: TRBV5-5

cdr3_aa: CASSSGQGIETQYF
j_call: TRBJ2-5
v_call: TRBV5-5

cdr3_aa: CASSQGISGSGTDTQYF
j_call: TRBJ2-3
v_call: TRBV4-2

cdr3_aa: CSGIRAEWTEAFF
j_call: TRBJ1-1
v_call: TRBV20-1

cdr3_aa: CASSYSGVPNTEAFF
j_call: TRBJ1-1
v_call: TRBV6-2/TRBV6-3

cdr3_aa: CATSRDGGRPQETQYF
j_call: TRBJ2-5
v_call: TRBV15

cdr3_aa: CASSQVASGLSYEQYF
j_call: TRBJ2-7
v_call: TRBV4-1

cdr3_aa: CASSESRFRSYEQYF
j_call: TRBJ2-7
v_call: TRBV10-2

cdr3_aa: CSARSALGEMNTEAFF
j_call: TRBJ1-1
v_call: TRBV20-1

cdr3_aa: CASSLAGTSSYEQYF
j_call: TRBJ2-7
v_call: TRBV7-2

cdr3_aa: CANSQDPYHIQARDTEAFF
j_call: TRBJ1-1
v_call: TRBV4-1

cdr3_aa: CASSPGGIGTEAFF
j_call: TRBJ1-1
v_call: TRBV18

cdr3_aa: CASSFRRDPSTDTQYF
j_call: TRBJ2-3
v_call: TRBV5-1

cdr3_aa: CASSWGAGLAKNIQYF
j_call: TRBJ2-4
v_call: TRBV7-9

cdr3_aa: CASSLEGNRAGELFF
j_call: TRBJ2-2
v_call: TRBV5-1

cdr3_aa: CASSSHRGPYGYTF
j_call: TRBJ1-2
v_call: TRBV12-3/TRBV12-4

cdr3_aa: CASRLAWSYEQYF
j_call: TRBJ2-7
v_call: TRBV2

cdr3_aa: CASSLHSGGGEAFF
j_call: TRBJ1-1
v_call: TRBV12-3/TRBV12-4

cdr3_aa: CASSPTRPETQYF
j_call: TRBJ2-5
v_call: TRBV18

cdr3_aa: CASSVTPGTRNTDTQYF
j_call: TRBJ2-3
v_call: TRBV9

cdr3_aa: CASSSALAGGPSGELFF
j_call: TRBJ2-2
v_call: TRBV5-1

cdr3_aa: CASKPGQGVNQPQHF
j_call: TRBJ1-5
v_call: TRBV6-6

cdr3_aa: CASSQEGGGLAGGMGQETQYF
j_call: TRBJ2-5
v_call: TRBV4-1

cdr3_aa: CASSLRAYNEKLFF
j_call: TRBJ1-4
v_call: TRBV4-1

cdr3_aa: CRVGKRQETQYF
j_call: TRBJ2-5
v_call: TRBV29-1

cdr3_aa: CAIRGTGTTEAFF
j_call: TRBJ1-1
v_call: TRBV10-3

cdr3_aa: CASSLVYREKLFF
j_call: TRBJ1-4
v_call: TRBV7-2

cdr3_aa: CASSISLAGSNEQFF
j_call: TRBJ2-1
v_call: TRBV12-3/TRBV12-4

cdr3_aa: CASRNPSGSSQRETQYF
j_call: TRBJ2-5
v_call: TRBV7-6

cdr3_aa: CSAHNSGGETQYF
j_call: TRBJ2-5
v_call: TRBV20-1

cdr3_aa: CAIKSSGTGELFF
j_call: TRBJ2-2
v_call: TRBV10-3

cdr3_aa: CASSLGQGGTEAFF
j_call: TRBJ1-1
v_call: TRBV5-1

cdr3_aa: CASSLGHGADTQYF
j_call: TRBJ2-3
v_call: TRBV5-1

cdr3_aa: CSAGWGQLNTEAFF
j_call: TRBJ1-1
v_call: TRBV29-1

cdr3_aa: CASSVGQGRTDTQYF
j_call: TRBJ2-3
v_call: TRBV9

cdr3_aa: CASSVGQSGLRTDTQYF
j_call: TRBJ2-3
v_call: TRBV7-6

cdr3_aa: CASSQWRLVEGTDTQYF
j_call: TRBJ2-3
v_call: TRBV4-1

cdr3_aa: CASSFGPGNTEAFF
j_call: TRBJ1-1
v_call: TRBV5-1

cdr3_aa: CASSLEIAGELFF
j_call: TRBJ2-2
v_call: TRBV5-1

cdr3_aa: CASRSGVPGANVLTF
j_call: TRBJ2-6
v_call: TRBV5-6

cdr3_aa: CASSGSIRNEQFF
j_call: TRBJ2-1
v_call: TRBV10-2

cdr3_aa: CASSATTSYEQYF
j_call: TRBJ2-7
v_call: TRBV11-2

cdr3_aa: CSASGTGIDTQYF
j_call: TRBJ2-3
v_call: TRBV20-1